This T cell receptor (beta chain) derives from a study of blood T cell repertoires in COVID-19. Study in general: Some COVID-19 samples were acute and others convalescent; all came from the United States, Italy and Spain. The cDNA or gDNA used as material had been derived from T cells, B-cell-depleted T cells, or PBMCs.

As handled by the study authors: The authors estimated nucleated cell counts from reference gene primer amplification. The data were produced by immunoSEQ multiplex PCR, yet TCRdb's version contains in-frame clones alone and is incomplete. From that table come the V and J calls and clone size; the DNA was used to work out D and trimming. The top ten clones hold approximately 4.3% of a sample with about 60,000 clones, around 88% of them seen once. This CDR3 has 15 residues. V trimming: 4 bases; J trimming: 0 bases; junction bases outside the gene matches: 2. Germline lookup yields CDR1 MNHEY and CDR2 SMNVEV (reference sequence).

The sequenced sample was peripheral blood. The rearrangement joins TRBV27 to TRBJ2-2; 7 bases are shared with TRBD2. The sequence was obtained from a man in his fifties or sixties with acute or convalescent COVID-19. CDR3 coding DNA: TGTGCCAGCAGTTGGCTAGCGGCGAACACCGGGGAGCTGTTTTTT. This codes for CASSWLAANTGELFF.